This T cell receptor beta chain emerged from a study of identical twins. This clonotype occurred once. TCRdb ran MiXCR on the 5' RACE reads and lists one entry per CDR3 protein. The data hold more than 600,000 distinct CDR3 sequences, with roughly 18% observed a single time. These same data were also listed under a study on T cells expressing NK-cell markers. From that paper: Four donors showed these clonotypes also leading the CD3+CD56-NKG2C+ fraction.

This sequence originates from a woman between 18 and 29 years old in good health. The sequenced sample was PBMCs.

The CDR3 nucleotides are TGTGCCAGCACCTCAGGGGGGCGATCCATTACCGGGGAGCTGTTTTTT. It encodes CASTSGGRSITGELFF. The rearrangement links TRBV27 to TRBJ2-2; perhaps TRBD1 as D (7 bases). The length of the CDR3 is 16 residues. Germline V lookup: CDR1 MNHEY, CDR2 SMNVEV (reference sequence). The V and J ends lost 7 bases and 5 bases respectively, with 20 bases between them.